This T cell receptor (beta chain) was recorded in a study of cytomegalovirus exposure and HLA in healthy donors. Notes on the study in general: Rarity held for most TCR sequences, but there were some public TCRs that occurred in many donors. 87-base-pair reads could not separate some V segments, including TRBV6-2 and TRBV6-3. The study labeled more than 150 TCR beta chains cytomegalovirus-associated.

It was with 60 Vbeta and 13 Jbeta primers that the PCR ran. Generated by immunoSEQ multiplex PCR, the TCRdb table keeps only in-frame clones and is missing some. The profile shows 150,000 or so clones, 73% of them singletons. This clone was seen more than once but under ten times. Its antigen is undetermined. The V gene's germline CDR1 is MNHNS and CDR2 SASEGT. V gave up 0 bases and J gave up 7 bases, with 10 bases separating them. This CDR3 spans 14 amino acids. The chain recombines TRBV6-1 with TRBJ1-5; no firm D call. The receptor was isolated from a woman aged 18-35 years in good health and CMV-seronegative. The specimen sequenced was PBMCs. CDR3 amino acids: CASSEAQQFQPQHF. The DNA for the CDR3 is TGTGCCAGCAGTGAAGCGCAACAGTTCCAGCCCCAGCATTTT.